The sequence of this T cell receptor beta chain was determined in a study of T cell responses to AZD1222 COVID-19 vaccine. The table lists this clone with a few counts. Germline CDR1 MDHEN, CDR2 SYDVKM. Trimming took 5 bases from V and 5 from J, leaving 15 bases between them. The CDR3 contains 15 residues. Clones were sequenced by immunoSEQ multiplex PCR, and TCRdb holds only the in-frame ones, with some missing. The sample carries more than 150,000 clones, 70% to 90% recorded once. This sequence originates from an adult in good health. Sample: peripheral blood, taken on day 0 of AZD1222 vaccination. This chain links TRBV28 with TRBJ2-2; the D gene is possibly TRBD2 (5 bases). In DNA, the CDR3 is TGTGCCAGCAGTATCGGTTCAGGCGGGACCGGGGAGCTGTTTTTT. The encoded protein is CASSIGSGGTGELFF.